Listed below are T cell receptor beta chains from one sample, sequenced in a study of OX40 agonist ivuxolimab in advanced cancers. Clones were sequenced by immunoSEQ multiplex PCR, and TCRdb holds only the in-frame ones, with some missing. The data hold approximately 68,000 clones, with approximately 89% observed a single time. The sequenced sample was CD4+ or CD8+ T cells sorted from blood, obtained in a trial of the OX40 agonist ivuxolimab. The receptors were gathered from an adult with an advanced solid tumor such as melanoma, head and neck, liver or kidney cancer. The CDR3 runs from the conserved cysteine through the conserved F or W. D genes are given only for firm matches. A row's size may be missing; if present it is once, few, many or a size class.

abundance	v_gene	d_gene	j_gene	CDR3aa	CDR3nt
-	TRBV19	-	TRBJ2-1	CASSITPLGAGEQFF	TGTGCCAGTAGTATAACCCCGTTGGGGGCAGGGGAGCAGTTCTTC
-	TRBV30	-	TRBJ2-3	CAWSRGAADTQYF	TGTGCCTGGAGTCGGGGCGCCGCAGATACGCAGTATTTT
-	TRBV11-2	-	TRBJ2-7	CASSLSRALAANSYEQYF	TGTGCCAGCAGCCTCTCTCGGGCGTTGGCAGCGAACTCGTACGAGCAGTACTTC
-	TRBV11-2	-	TRBJ2-7	CASSANYEQYF	TGTGCCAGCAGCGCCAACTACGAGCAGTACTTC
-	TRBV5-4	TRBD1	TRBJ2-7	CASSWDRVGSEQYF	TGTGCCAGCAGCTGGGACAGGGTAGGCAGCGAGCAGTACTTC
-	TRBV9	-	TRBJ2-2	CASGNSGSSGELFF	TGTGCCAGCGGAAATTCAGGGTCTTCCGGGGAGCTGTTTTTT
-	TRBV18	TRBD1	TRBJ1-1	CASSPTRTGLNTEAFF	TGTGCCAGCTCACCCACTAGGACAGGGCTTAACACTGAAGCTTTCTTT
few	TRBV21-1	-	TRBJ1-5	CASSKRARGGNQPQHF	TGTGCCAGCAGCAAAAGGGCCCGCGGGGGCAATCAGCCCCAGCATTTT
-	TRBV25-1	-	TRBJ1-5	CASSESGSNQPQHF	TGTGCCAGCAGTGAATCAGGGTCCAATCAGCCCCAGCATTTT
-	TRBV7-3	TRBD1	TRBJ2-1	CASSKGTDNEQFF	TGTGCCAGCAGCAAAGGGACAGACAATGAGCAGTTCTTC
-	TRBV5-1	TRBD1	TRBJ2-2	CASSLTGDRELFF	TGCGCCAGCAGCTTGACAGGGGACCGGGAGCTGTTTTTT
-	TRBV27	-	TRBJ1-1	CASSLVSGRGEAFF	TGTGCCAGCAGTTTAGTCTCGGGGCGCGGTGAAGCTTTCTTT
-	TRBV10-1	-	TRBJ2-5	CASSEGAAQETQYF	TGCGCCAGCAGTGAAGGGGCAGCCCAAGAGACCCAGTACTTC